This record covers a single TCR beta chain. The antigen is undetermined. Libraries for TCRalpha and TCRbeta carried sample barcodes and unique molecular identifiers via 5'RACE. TCRdb called the 5' RACE reads again in MiXCR, with one record for every CDR3 protein. The table records 190,000 or so distinct CDR3 sequences, about a fifth of them present only once. These data come from a study of T-cell memory formation after mild COVID-19. Overall study context: TCR clusters were mostly confined to one donor each. Study-wide results and limits: Some clones that responded were present in memory (sampled pre-infection), which suggests cross-reactive memory joined. Confirmation of SARS-CoV-2 specificity was lacking for second-wave clones peaking day 37.

Germline V gene data show CDR1 as KGHDR and CDR2 as SFDVKD. CDR3 size: 16 residues. V lost 4 bases and J lost 2; bases outside the gene matches: 7. The source of this sequence is an adult woman who had mild COVID-19 (a few samples of this study predate the infection). Cell type and time point are not known. The sample was PBMCs or a T cell subset sorted from them (not recorded which). V usage is TRBV24-1 and J usage is TRBJ2-3; 8 positions match TRBD2. DNA of the CDR3: TGTGCCACCAGTGACCGACCGGGACTAGTCACAGATACGCAGTATTTT. Encoded protein: CATSDRPGLVTDTQYF.